The sequence of this T cell receptor (beta chain) was determined in a study of sequential checkpoint blockade in melanoma. In the study overall: After both sequences, patients received maintenance nivolumab.

Generated by immunoSEQ multiplex PCR, the TCRdb table keeps only in-frame clones and is missing some. The sample carries approximately 28,000 clones, around 80% recorded once. Trimming removed 4 bases from V and 4 bases from J; junction bases left unmatched: 6. Germline assignment: CDR1 MDHEN and CDR2 SYDVKM. The CDR3 has 14 amino acids. Regarding treatment: randomized to nivolumab then ipilimumab (arm A) or the reverse (arm B). From thawed PBMCs, live CD3+CD8+ cells negative for CD19 and CD56 were sorted. The chain combines TRBV28 with TRBJ1-2; 7 nucleotides match TRBD1. Material: CD8+ T cells sorted from blood (inferred from file names), obtained from a patient given nivolumab and ipilimumab in sequence. This TCR was sampled from a human donor with melanoma. The CDR3 loop is CASSWDSLSYGYTF. The CDR3 DNA follows: TGTGCCAGCAGTTGGGACAGCCTTTCCTATGGCTACACCTTC.